This T cell receptor beta chain was recorded in a study of CD8 T cells in ankylosing spondylitis. Regarding the study as a whole: A TCR beta motif made of fewer than 10 highly homologous variants seemed typical of ankylosing spondylitis blood. Those disease-linked clones were CD8+; they were also relatively rare in peripheral blood.

Each CDR3 protein gets one entry after TCRdb re-called the 5' RACE reads with MiXCR. The sample holds hundreds of thousands of distinct CDR3 sequences; roughly 26% are singletons and the top ten take 0.89%. The CDR3 loop spans 18 amino acids. Trimming cost V 4 bases and J 2 bases; bases outside gene matches: 7. Germline assignment: CDR1 KGHDR and CDR2 SFDVKD. A word on this clonotype: Its antigen is undetermined.

V gene TRBV24-1 combines with J gene TRBJ2-2, with TRBD2 identical over 12 bases. The specimen sequenced was blood, either unsorted or a sorted T cell fraction (not recorded which). This TCR was recovered from a male donor with ankylosing spondylitis. DNA of the CDR3: TGTGCCACCAGTGACCGGACTAGCGGGAATTCAAACACCGGGGAGCTGTTTTTT. Translation gives CATSDRTSGNSNTGELFF.